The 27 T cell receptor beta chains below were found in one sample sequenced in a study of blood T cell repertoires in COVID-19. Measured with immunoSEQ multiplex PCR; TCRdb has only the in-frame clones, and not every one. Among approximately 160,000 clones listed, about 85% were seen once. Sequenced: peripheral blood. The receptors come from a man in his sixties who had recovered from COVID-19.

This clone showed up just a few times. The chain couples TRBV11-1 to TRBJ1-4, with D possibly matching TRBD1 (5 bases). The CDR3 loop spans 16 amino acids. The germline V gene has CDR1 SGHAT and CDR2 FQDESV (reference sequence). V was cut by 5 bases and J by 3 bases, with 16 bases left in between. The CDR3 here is CASSPRTGSANEKLFF. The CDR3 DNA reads TGTGCCAGCAGCCCCCGTACAGGATCCGCTAATGAAAAACTGTTTTTT. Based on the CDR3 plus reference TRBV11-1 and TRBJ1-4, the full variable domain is EAEVAQSPRYKITEKSQAVAFWCDPISGHATLYWYRQILGQGPELLVQFQDESVVDDSQLPKDRFSAERLKGVDSTLKIQPAELGDSAMYLCASSPRTGSANEKLFFGSGTQLSVL.

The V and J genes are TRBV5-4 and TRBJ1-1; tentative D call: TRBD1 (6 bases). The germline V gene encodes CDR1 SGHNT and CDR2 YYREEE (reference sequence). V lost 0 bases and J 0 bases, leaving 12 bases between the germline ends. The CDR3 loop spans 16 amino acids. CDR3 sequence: CASSLGGGNLNTEAFF. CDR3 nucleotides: TGTGCCAGCAGCTTGGGAGGGGGAAATTTGAACACTGAAGCTTTCTTT.

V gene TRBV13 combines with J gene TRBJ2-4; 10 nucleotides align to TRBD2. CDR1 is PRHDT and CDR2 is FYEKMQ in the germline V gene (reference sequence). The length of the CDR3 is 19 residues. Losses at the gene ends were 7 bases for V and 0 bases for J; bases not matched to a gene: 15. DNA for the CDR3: TGTGCCAGCACCAAAAATGGGGCTAGCGGGGGATTAGCCAAAAACATTCAGTACTTC. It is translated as CASTKNGASGGLAKNIQYF.

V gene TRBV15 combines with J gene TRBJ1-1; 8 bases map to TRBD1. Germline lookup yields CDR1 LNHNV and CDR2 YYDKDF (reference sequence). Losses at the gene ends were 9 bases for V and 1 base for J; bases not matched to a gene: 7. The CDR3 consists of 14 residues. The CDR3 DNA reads TGTGCCACTAACCGACAGGGGAGGAACACTGAAGCTTTCTTT. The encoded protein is CATNRQGRNTEAFF.

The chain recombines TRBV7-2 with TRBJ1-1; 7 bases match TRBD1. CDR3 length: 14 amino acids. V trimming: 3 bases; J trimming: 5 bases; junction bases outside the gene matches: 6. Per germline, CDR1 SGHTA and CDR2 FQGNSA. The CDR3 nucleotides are TGTGCCAGCAGCTTTCTACAGGGGTGGACTGAAGCTTTCTTT. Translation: CASSFLQGWTEAFF.

The CDR3 reads CASSQGDWAGELFF. CDR3 DNA: TGTGCCAGCAGCCAGGGCGACTGGGCCGGGGAGCTGTTTTTT. The V and J genes are TRBV5-8 and TRBJ2-2, with a tentative D call TRBD1 (5 bases). Germline CDR1 is SGHTS and CDR2 is YDEGEE. V gave up 4 bases and J gave up 6 bases, with 13 bases separating them. This CDR3 has 14 residues.

This CDR3 is CASSWRGGTGEQFF. The DNA of the CDR3 is TGCGCCAGCAGCTGGCGGGGAGGGACAGGTGAGCAGTTCTTC. The chain has TRBV5-1 and TRBJ2-1; a weak D match, TRBD1 (8 bases). The V end lost 3 bases, the J end lost 9 bases, and 16 bases lay between the germline ends. The CDR3 totals 14 residues. CDR1 is SGHRS, CDR2 YFSETQ, per germline.

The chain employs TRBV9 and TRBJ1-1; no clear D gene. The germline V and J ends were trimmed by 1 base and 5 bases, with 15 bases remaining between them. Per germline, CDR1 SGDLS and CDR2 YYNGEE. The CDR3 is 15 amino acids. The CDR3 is CASSVMVTGITEAFF. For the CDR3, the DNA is TGTGCCAGCAGCGTAATGGTGACGGGGATAACTGAAGCTTTCTTT.

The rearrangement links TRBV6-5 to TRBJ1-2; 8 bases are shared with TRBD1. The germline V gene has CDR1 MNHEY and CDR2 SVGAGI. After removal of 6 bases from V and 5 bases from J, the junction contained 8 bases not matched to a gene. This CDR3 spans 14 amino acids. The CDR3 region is CASRTRTGIYGYTF. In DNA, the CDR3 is TGTGCCAGCAGGACAAGGACAGGGATTTATGGCTACACCTTC.

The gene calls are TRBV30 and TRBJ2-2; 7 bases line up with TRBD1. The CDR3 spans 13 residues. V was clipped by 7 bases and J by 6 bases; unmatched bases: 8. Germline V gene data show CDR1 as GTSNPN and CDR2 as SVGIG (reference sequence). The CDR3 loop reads CASGRQGAGELFF. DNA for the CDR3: TGTGCCTCAGGCAGGCAGGGGGCCGGGGAGCTGTTTTTT. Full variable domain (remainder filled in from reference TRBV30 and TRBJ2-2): SQTIHQWPATLVQPVGSPLSLECTVEGTSNPNLYWYRQAAGRGLQLLFYSVGIGQISSEVPQNLSASRPQDRQFILSSKKLLLSDSGFYLCASGRQGAGELFFGEGSRLTVL.

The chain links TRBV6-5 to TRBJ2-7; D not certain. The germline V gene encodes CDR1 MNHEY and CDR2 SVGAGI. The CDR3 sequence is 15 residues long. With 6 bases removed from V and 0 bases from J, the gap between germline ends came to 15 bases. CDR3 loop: CASRSSAVRSYEQYF. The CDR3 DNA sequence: TGTGCCAGCAGGTCCTCGGCGGTCCGCTCCTACGAGCAGTACTTC.

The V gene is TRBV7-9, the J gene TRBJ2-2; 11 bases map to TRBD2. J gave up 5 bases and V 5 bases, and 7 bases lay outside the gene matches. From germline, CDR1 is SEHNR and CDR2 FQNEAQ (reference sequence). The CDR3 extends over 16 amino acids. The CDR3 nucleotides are TGTGCCAGCAGCCCCCGTCGACTAGCGGGAACCGGGGAGCTGTTTTTT. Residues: CASSPRRLAGTGELFF.

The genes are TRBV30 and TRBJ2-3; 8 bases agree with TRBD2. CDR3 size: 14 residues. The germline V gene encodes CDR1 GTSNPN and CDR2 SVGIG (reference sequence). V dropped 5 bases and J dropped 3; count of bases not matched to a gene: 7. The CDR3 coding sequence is TGTGCCTGGGTGAGGGCGGGGGGTACAGATACGCAGTATTTT. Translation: CAWVRAGGTDTQYF.

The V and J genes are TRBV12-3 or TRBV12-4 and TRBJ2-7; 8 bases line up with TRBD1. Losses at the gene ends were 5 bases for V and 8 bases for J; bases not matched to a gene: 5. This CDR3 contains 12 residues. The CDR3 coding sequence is TGTGCCAGCAGTCCGACAGGGGCTAAGCAGTACTTC. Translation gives CASSPTGAKQYF.

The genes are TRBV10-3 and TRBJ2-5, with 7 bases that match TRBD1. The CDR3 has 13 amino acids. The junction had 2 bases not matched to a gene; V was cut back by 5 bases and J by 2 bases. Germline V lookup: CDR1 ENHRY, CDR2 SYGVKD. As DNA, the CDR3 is TGTGCCATCAGTAAGACAGGGCAAGAGACCCAGTACTTC. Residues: CAISKTGQETQYF.

CDR3 sequence: CASSFSGLAGGPRDEQFF. The CDR3 DNA sequence: TGTGCCAGCAGCTTCTCGGGACTAGCGGGGGGGCCGAGGGATGAGCAGTTCTTC. The V call is TRBV7-9, the J call TRBJ2-1, with 16 positions matching TRBD2. This CDR3 contains 18 residues. The germline gives CDR1 SEHNR, CDR2 FQNEAQ (reference sequence). The ends lost 3 bases at V and 8 bases at J; junction bases unmatched: 10.

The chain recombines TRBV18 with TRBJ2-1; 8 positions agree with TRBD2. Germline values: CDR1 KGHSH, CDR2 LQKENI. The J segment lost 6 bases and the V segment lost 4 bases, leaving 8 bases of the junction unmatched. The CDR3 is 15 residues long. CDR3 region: CASSQAALAGNEQFF. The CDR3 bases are TGTGCCAGCTCACAGGCCGCTCTAGCGGGCAATGAGCAGTTCTTC.

CDR3 sequence: CASSLDSDRGTQYF. CDR3 nucleotide sequence: TGTGCCAGCAGCTTAGACTCGGACAGGGGGACCCAGTACTTC. The chain employs TRBV11-2 and TRBJ2-5; 9 bases fit TRBD1. J gave up 7 bases and V 0 bases, and 3 bases lay outside the gene matches. Germline CDR1 reads SGHAT; CDR2 reads FQNNGV. The CDR3 runs to 14 residues.

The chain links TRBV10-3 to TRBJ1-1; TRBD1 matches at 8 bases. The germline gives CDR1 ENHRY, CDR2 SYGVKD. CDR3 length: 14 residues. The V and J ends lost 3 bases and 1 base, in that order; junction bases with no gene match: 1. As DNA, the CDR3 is TGTGCCATCAGTGACCAGGGGGCGAACACTGAAGCTTTCTTT. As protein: CAISDQGANTEAFF.

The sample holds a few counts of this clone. CDR3 in DNA: TGCGCCAGCAGCCAATTCAGTTTCAATTCACCCCTCCACTTT. Its protein is CASSQFSFNSPLHF. The chain carries TRBV4-1 and TRBJ1-6; D call uncertain. The CDR3 is 14 amino acids. Trimming removed 2 bases at V and 7 bases at J, with 9 bases between. From germline, CDR1 is MGHRA and CDR2 YSYEKL.

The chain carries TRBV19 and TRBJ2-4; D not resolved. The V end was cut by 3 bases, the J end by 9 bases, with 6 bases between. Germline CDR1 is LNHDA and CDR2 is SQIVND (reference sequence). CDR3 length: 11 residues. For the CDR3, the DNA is TGTGCCAGTAGTATTAGTCTCATTCAGTACTTC. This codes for CASSISLIQYF. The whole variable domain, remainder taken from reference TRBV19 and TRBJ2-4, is DGGITQSPKYLFRKEGQNVTLSCEQNLNHDAMYWYRQDPGQGLRLIYYSQIVNDFQKGDIAEGYSVSREKKESFPLTVTSAQKNPTAFYLCASSISLIQYFGAGTRLSVL.

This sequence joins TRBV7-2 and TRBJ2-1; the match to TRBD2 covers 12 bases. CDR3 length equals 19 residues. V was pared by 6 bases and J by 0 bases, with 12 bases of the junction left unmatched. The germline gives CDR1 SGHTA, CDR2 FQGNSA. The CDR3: CASRAWKTSGRSSYNEQFF. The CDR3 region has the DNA TGTGCCAGCAGAGCCTGGAAAACTAGCGGGAGGAGCTCCTACAATGAGCAGTTCTTC. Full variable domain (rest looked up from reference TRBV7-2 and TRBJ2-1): GAGVSQSPSNKVTEKGKDVELRCDPISGHTALYWYRQSLGQGLEFLIYFQGNSAPDKSGLPSDRFSAERTGGSVSTLTIQRTQQEDSAVYLCASRAWKTSGRSSYNEQFFGPGTRLTVL.

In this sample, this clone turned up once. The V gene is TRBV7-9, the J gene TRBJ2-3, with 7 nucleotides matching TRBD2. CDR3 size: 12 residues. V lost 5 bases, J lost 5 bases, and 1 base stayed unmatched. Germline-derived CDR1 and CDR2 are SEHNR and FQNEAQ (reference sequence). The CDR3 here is CASSPGGDTQYF. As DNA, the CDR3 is TGTGCCAGCAGCCCGGGGGGAGATACGCAGTATTTT. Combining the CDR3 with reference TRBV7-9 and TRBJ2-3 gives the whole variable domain DTGVSQNPRHKITKRGQNVTFRCDPISEHNRLYWYRQTLGQGPEFLTYFQNEAQLEKSRLLSDRFSAERPKGSFSTLEIQRTEQGDSAMYLCASSPGGDTQYFGPGTRLTVL.

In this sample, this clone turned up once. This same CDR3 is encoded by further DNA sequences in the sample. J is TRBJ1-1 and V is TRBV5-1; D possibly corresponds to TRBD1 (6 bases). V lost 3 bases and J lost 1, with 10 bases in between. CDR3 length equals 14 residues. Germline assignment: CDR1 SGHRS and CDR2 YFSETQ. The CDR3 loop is CASSSTGWNTEAFF. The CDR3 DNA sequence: TGCGCCAGCAGCTCCACAGGGTGGAACACTGAAGCTTTCTTT.

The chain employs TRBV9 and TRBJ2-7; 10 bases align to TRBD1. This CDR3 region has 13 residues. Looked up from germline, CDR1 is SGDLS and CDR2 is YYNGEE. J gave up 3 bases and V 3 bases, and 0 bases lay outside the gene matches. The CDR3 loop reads CASSGTGGYEQYF. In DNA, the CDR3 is TGTGCCAGCAGCGGGACAGGGGGCTACGAGCAGTACTTC.

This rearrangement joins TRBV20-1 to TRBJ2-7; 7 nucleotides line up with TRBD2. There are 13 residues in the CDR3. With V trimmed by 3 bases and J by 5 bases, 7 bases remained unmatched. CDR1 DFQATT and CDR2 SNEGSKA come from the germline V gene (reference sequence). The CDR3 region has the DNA TGCAGTGCTAGTTCCGCGGGGGTAAACGAGCAGTACTTC. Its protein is CSASSAGVNEQYF.

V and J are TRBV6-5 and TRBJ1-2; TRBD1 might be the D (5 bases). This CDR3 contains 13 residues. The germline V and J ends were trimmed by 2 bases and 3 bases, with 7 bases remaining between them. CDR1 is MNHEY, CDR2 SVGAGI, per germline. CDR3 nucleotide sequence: TGTGCCAGCAGTTACGACAGAGACTATGGCTACACCTTC. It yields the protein CASSYDRDYGYTF.